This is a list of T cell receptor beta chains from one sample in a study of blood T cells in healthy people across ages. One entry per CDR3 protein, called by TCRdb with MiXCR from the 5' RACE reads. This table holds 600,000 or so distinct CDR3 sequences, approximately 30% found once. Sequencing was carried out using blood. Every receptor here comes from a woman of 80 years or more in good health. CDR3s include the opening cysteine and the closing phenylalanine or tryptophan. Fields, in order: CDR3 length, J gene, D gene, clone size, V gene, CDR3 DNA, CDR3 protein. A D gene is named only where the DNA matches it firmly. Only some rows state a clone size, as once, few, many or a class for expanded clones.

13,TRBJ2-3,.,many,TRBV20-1,TGCAGTGCTCAGGCGTCCGGGGGACATACGCAGTATTTT,CSAQASGGHTQYF
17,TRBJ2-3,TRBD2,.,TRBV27,TGTGCCAGCAAAGCCGAGACGAGCGGGGGGACTACAGATACGCAGTATTTT,CASKAETSGGTTDTQYF
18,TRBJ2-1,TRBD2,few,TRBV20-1,TGCAGTGCTAGAGATTTGCGGACTAGCGGGAGCTCCTACAATGAGCAGTTCTTC,CSARDLRTSGSSYNEQFF
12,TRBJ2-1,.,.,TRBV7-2,TGTGCCAGCAGCTTAGACCGGACAGCGCAGTTCTTC,CASSLDRTAQFF
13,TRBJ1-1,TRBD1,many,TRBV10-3,TGTGCCGTACGACAGGGGGTTAACACTGAAGCTTTCTTT,CAVRQGVNTEAFF
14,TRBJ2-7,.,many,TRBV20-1,TGCAGTGCCAGTTCGGGCAGGTCCTCCTACGAGCAGTACTTC,CSASSGRSSYEQYF
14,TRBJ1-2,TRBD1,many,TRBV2,TGTGCCAGCAGTCAGGACAGGGGGCGTGATGGCTACACCTTC,CASSQDRGRDGYTF
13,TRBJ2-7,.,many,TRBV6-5,TGTGCCAGCACCCCTGGCCAGGCGGGGGAGCAGTACTTC,CASTPGQAGEQYF
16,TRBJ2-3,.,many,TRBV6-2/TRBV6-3,TGTGCCAGCAGCCAAATTGACGGAACCTTCACAGATACGCAGTATTTT,CASSQIDGTFTDTQYF
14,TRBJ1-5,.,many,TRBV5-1,TGCGCCAGAATCAGGGGAGCTCCCCATCAGCCCCAGCATTTT,CARIRGAPHQPQHF
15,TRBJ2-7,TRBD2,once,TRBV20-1,TGCAGTTTCGGGATTCTCGGGAAAGCGGGGGGGGAGCAGTACTTC,CSFGILGKAGGEQYF
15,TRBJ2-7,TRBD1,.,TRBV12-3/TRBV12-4,TGTGCCAGCAGCCGAGGACAGGGGCGTACAAGGGAGCAGTACTTC,CASSRGQGRTREQYF
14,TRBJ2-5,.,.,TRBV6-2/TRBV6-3,TGTGCCAGCACCCCAATGGCAGGGTGGCATAAGAAGTACTTC,CASTPMAGWHKKYF
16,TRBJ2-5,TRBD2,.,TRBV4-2,TGTGCCAGCAGCCTCTCCATCGGGGGAGGGGAAGAGACCCAGTACTTC,CASSLSIGGGEETQYF
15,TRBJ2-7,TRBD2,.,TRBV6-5,TGTGCCAGCAGTCAGCGGGAGGACCTCTCCTACGAGCAGTACTTC,CASSQREDLSYEQYF
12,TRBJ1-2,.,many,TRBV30,TGTGCCTGGAGTGGGGCAGGGCATGGCTACACCTTC,CAWSGAGHGYTF
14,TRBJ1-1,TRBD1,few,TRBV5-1,TGCGCCAGCAGCTCTAATACAGGGGGCATTGAAGCTTTCTTT,CASSSNTGGIEAFF
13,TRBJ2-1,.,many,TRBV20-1,TGCAGTGCTAGAGATGGTTTTGGCAATGAGCAGTTCTTC,CSARDGFGNEQFF
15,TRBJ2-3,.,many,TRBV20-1,TGCAGTGCTAGAGATCTAAAACCTAACACAGATACGCAGTATTTT,CSARDLKPNTDTQYF
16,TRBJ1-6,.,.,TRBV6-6,TGTGCCAGCAGTTACGCGGGGAGGAGGGGAAATTCACCCCTCCACTTT,CASSYAGRRGNSPLHF
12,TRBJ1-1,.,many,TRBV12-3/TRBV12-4,TGTGCCAGCAGACAAGTCCCGGCTGAAGCTTTCTTT,CASRQVPAEAFF
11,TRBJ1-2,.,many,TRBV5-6,TGTGCCAGCAGCTTCTATTATGGCTACACCTTC,CASSFYYGYTF
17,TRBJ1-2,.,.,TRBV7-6,TGTGCCAGCAGCCCAAATAGATTGACCGGCTCCCTATGGGGCTACACCTTC,CASSPNRLTGSLWGYTF
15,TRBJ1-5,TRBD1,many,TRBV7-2,TGTGCCAGCAGCTTAGATTCAGGGGGAAATCAGCCCCAGCATTTT,CASSLDSGGNQPQHF
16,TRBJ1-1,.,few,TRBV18,TGTGCCAGCTCACCCATTCAGACAGGTACGAACACTGAAGCTTTCTTT,CASSPIQTGTNTEAFF